This passage covers 8 T cell receptor beta chains from one sample sequenced in a study of cytomegalovirus exposure and HLA in healthy donors. This PCR relied on a set of 60 Vbeta primers and 13 Jbeta primers. Profiling relied on immunoSEQ multiplex PCR, and the TCRdb table lists in-frame clones only, not all of them. The sample holds about 150,000 clones, about two thirds seen once. Sequenced input: PBMCs. These receptors were taken from a woman between 55 and 75 years old in good health and CMV-seropositive.

The rearrangement links TRBV9 to TRBJ2-6; maybe TRBD2 (5 bases). The V gene lost 0 bases and the J gene lost 2 bases, with 6 bases spanning the gap. CDR3 length: 15 amino acids. Germline V lookup: CDR1 SGDLS, CDR2 YYNGEE. As DNA, the CDR3 is TGTGCCAGCAGCGTAGGAGGGACTGGGGCCAACGTCCTGACTTTC. Translation gives CASSVGGTGANVLTF.

The chain recombines TRBV28 with TRBJ1-2; perhaps TRBD1 as D (5 bases). The length of the CDR3 is 14 residues. V dropped 2 bases and J dropped 8 bases, with 15 bases sitting between them. From germline, CDR1 is MDHEN and CDR2 SYDVKM. CDR3 DNA: TGTGCCAGCAGTTTAGCGGGGGTCGGTAGGGGCTACACCTTC. Translating gives CASSLAGVGRGYTF.

This clone appeared a few times. The CDR3 loop is CASSRSGSLSYEQYF. For the CDR3, the DNA is TGTGCCAGCTCCCGTAGCGGGAGCCTCTCCTACGAGCAGTACTTC. The chain joins TRBV18 to TRBJ2-7; TRBD2 aligns across 9 bases. Germline V lookup: CDR1 KGHSH, CDR2 LQKENI. J lost 0 bases, V lost 6 bases, and 6 bases had no gene match. This CDR3 has 15 residues.

V and J are TRBV7-9 and TRBJ2-7; 9 positions match TRBD1. This CDR3 has 15 residues. Germline V lookup: CDR1 SEHNR, CDR2 FQNEAQ (reference sequence). V was clipped by 6 bases and J by 4 bases; unmatched bases: 10. In DNA form, the CDR3 reads TGTGCCAGCAGTTTCGCCGGGGACAGGGATTACGAGCAGTACTTC. It translates to CASSFAGDRDYEQYF.

This clone has just a few counts. The chain uses TRBV7-9 and TRBJ1-1, with a possible D match to TRBD1 (5 bases). CDR3 length: 14 residues. V was trimmed by 0 bases and J by 3 bases, leaving 8 bases between them. Germline CDR1 and CDR2: SEHNR and FQNEAQ (reference sequence). CDR3 sequence (DNA): TGTGCCAGCAGCTTAGCAGGGGCGTACACTGAAGCTTTCTTT. Its translation: CASSLAGAYTEAFF.

This clone has more than one count but fewer than ten. The V gene is TRBV6-6, the J gene TRBJ2-7, with 9 positions matching TRBD1. This CDR3 comprises 14 residues. After removal of 6 bases from V and 6 bases from J, the junction contained 9 bases not matched to a gene. Germline CDR1 is MNHNY and CDR2 is SVGAGI (reference sequence). The DNA for the CDR3 is TGTGCCAGCAGGCAGCAGGACAGGGGTTCCGAGCAGTACTTC. Its translation: CASRQQDRGSEQYF.

V usage is TRBV2 and J usage is TRBJ1-1; D is uncertain. Germline CDR1 and CDR2: SNHLY and FYNNEI. V dropped 6 bases and J dropped 2 bases, with 10 bases sitting between them. The CDR3 is 13 amino acids. The CDR3 DNA sequence: TGTGCCAGCAGCCCAGGATCTAACACTGAAGCTTTCTTT. Amino acids: CASSPGSNTEAFF. The variable domain in full, with the rest retrieved from reference TRBV2 and TRBJ1-1, is EPEVTQTPSHQVTQMGQEVILRCVPISNHLYFYWYRQILGQKVEFLVSFYNNEISEKSEIFDDQFSVERPDGSNFTLKIRSTKLEDSAMYFCASSPGSNTEAFFGQGTRLTVV.

This clone was detected only once. The chain joins TRBV11-2 to TRBJ1-5, with TRBD1 as a possible D gene (5 bases). CDR1 is SGHAT, CDR2 FQNNGV, per germline. The ends were cut back, 3 bases at V and 7 bases at J, with 10 bases in the middle. The CDR3 spans 13 residues. The CDR3 is CASSFSGEQPQHF. CDR3 DNA sequence: TGTGCCAGCAGCTTTTCGGGGGAGCAGCCCCAGCATTTT.